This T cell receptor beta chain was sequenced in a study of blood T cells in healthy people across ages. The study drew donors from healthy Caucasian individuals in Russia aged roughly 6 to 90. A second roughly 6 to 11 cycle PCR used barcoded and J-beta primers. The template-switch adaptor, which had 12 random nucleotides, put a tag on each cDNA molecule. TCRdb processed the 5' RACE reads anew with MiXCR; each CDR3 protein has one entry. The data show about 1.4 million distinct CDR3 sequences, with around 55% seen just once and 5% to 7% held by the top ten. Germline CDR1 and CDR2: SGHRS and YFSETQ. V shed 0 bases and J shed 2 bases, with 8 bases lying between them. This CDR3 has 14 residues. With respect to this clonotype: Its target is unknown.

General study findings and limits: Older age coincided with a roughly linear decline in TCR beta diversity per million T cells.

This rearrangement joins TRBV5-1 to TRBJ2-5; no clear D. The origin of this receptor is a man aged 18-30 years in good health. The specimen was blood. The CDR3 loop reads CASSLDISQETQYF. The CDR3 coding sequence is TGCGCCAGCAGCTTGGATATCAGTCAAGAGACCCAGTACTTC. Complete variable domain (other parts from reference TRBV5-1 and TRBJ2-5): KAGVTQTPRYLIKTRGQQVTLSCSPISGHRSVSWYQQTPGQGLQFLFEYFSETQRNKGNFPGRFSGRQFSNSRSEMNVSTLELGDSALYLCASSLDISQETQYFGPGTRLLVL.